The present entry profiles one T cell receptor beta chain with its context. Its antigen is currently unknown. This specimen comes from a study of OX40 agonist ivuxolimab in advanced cancers. Study context: There were three patients with partial responses, one having hepatocellular carcinoma and two cutaneous melanoma.

Study-wide points: In CD8+ T cells, expanded clones were on average more numerous than in CD4+. Antigens targeted by the expanded peripheral T cells were not determined.

The CDR3 sequence is 16 residues long. Germline values: CDR1 SGHNT, CDR2 YENEEA. The J segment lost 6 bases and the V segment lost 2 bases, leaving 6 bases of the junction unmatched. Profiled with immunoSEQ multiplex PCR; TCRdb holds only in-frame clones, not every one. In the table there are 57,000 or so clones, 70% to 90% of which are singletons. The starting material was CD4+ or CD8+ T cells sorted from blood, obtained in a trial of the OX40 agonist ivuxolimab. This chain uses TRBV11-3 with TRBJ2-7; 14 bases line up with TRBD2. This receptor was taken from an adult with an advanced solid tumor such as melanoma, head and neck, liver or kidney cancer. The CDR3 DNA follows: TGTGCCAGCAGCTTAATGGCCGGACTAGCGGGAGGCGAGCAGTACTTC. This translates into CASSLMAGLAGGEQYF. Using reference TRBV11-3 and TRBJ2-7 for the parts outside the CDR3, the full variable domain is EAGVVQSPRYKIIEKKQPVAFWCNPISGHNTLYWYLQNLGQGPELLIRYENEEAVDDSQLPKDRFSAERLKGVDSTLKIQPAELGDSAVYLCASSLMAGLAGGEQYFGPGTRLTVT.